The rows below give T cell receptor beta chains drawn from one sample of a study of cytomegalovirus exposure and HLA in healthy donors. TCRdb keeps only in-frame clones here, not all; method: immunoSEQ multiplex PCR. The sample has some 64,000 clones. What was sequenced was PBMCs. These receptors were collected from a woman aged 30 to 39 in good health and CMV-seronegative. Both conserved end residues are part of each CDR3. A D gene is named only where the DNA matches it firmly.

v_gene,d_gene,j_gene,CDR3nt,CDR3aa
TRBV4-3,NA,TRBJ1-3,TGCGCCAGCAGCCAAGATCGGTACAGGCCGGGAAACACCATATATTTT,CASSQDRYRPGNTIYF
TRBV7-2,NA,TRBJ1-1,TGTGCCAGCAGCCGATCGGGGACACACAAGAACACTGAAGCTTTCTTT,CASSRSGTHKNTEAFF
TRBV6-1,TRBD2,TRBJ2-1,TGTGCCAGCAGTAGCGGGACTAGCGGGAGTTATGAGCAGTTCTTC,CASSSGTSGSYEQFF
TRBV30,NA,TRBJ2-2,TGTGCCTCTCAGGGGGCGGGGGCCGGGGAGCTGTTTTTT,CASQGAGAGELFF
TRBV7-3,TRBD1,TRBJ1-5,TGTGCCAGCAGCTTAGAAGGGGGCAAGAATCAGCCCCAGCATTTT,CASSLEGGKNQPQHF
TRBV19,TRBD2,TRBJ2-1,TGTGCCAGTAGTTCCGGGGGGGTTTATATTAATGAGCAGTTCTTC,CASSSGGVYINEQFF
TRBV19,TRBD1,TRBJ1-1,TGTGCCAGTAGTCCCCAGGGGGCCGTAGGGACTGAAGCTTTCTTT,CASSPQGAVGTEAFF
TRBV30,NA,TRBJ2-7,TGTGCCTGGAACGACTTCTACGAGCAGTACTTC,CAWNDFYEQYF
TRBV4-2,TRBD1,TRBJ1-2,TGTGCCAGCAGCCAAGGGGGACAGCTGGATATCTATGGCTACACCTTC,CASSQGGQLDIYGYTF
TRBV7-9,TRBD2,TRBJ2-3,TGTGCCAGCAGCGGACTAGACCCCCGTAAGAGCGCAGATACGCAGTATTTT,CASSGLDPRKSADTQYF
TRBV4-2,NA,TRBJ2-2,TGTGCCAGCAGCCAAGTCGGAGTCGCGAACACCGGGGAGCTGTTTTTT,CASSQVGVANTGELFF
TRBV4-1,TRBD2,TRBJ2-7,TGCGCCAGCAGCCCGGGTGGGGGACTAACCTACGAGCAGTACTTC,CASSPGGGLTYEQYF
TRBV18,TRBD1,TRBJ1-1,TGTGCCAGCTCACCAAGGGGACAGGGAAGGGGGGTGAACACTGAAGCTTTCTTT,CASSPRGQGRGVNTEAFF
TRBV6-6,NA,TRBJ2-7,TGTGCCAGCAGTTACCAGGCTAACGGGGGTGAGCAGTACTTC,CASSYQANGGEQYF
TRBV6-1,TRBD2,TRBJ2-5,TGTGCCAGCAGCTCTGGGACTAGCGGGAGATGGGCCCAGTACTTC,CASSSGTSGRWAQYF
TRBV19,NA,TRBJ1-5,TGTGCCAGTAGTATAGAGGGGCGGCCCAGACTCAATCAGCCCCAGCATTTT,CASSIEGRPRLNQPQHF
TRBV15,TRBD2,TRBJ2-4,TGTGCCACCAGCAACAGGCTAGCGGGAGTGATAGACATTCAGTACTTC,CATSNRLAGVIDIQYF
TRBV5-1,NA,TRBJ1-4,TGCGCCAGCAGGGAGGGGACCGCAACTAATGAAAAACTGTTTTTT,CASREGTATNEKLFF
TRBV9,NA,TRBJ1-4,TGTGCCAGCAGCGTAGCGGGGGAAGAGGGAAAACTGTTTTTT,CASSVAGEEGKLFF
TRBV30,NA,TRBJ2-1,TGTGCCTGGAGTGTCGATGGCGAGCAGTTCTTC,CAWSVDGEQFF
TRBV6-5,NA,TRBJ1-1,TGTGCCAGGGGCCCACAGGGCATGAACACTGAAGATTTCTTT,CARGPQGMNTEDFF
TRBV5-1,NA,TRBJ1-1,TGCGCCAGCAGCTTGGAGGCAGGCGGGCGCCCTGAAGCTTTCTTT,CASSLEAGGRPEAFF